The 15 T cell receptor beta chains in this list originate from one sample, sequenced in a study of blood T cell repertoires in COVID-19. Clones were read by immunoSEQ multiplex PCR, and TCRdb kept only the in-frame ones, dropping some. This sample has 150,000 to 200,000 clones, with approximately 90% found just once. Sequencing was carried out using peripheral blood. These receptors all stem from a man between 18 and 29 years old with acute or convalescent COVID-19.

The V gene is TRBV5-8, the J gene TRBJ1-1; TRBD1 aligns across 8 bases. Per germline, CDR1 SGHTS and CDR2 YDEGEE. The CDR3 totals 17 residues. Unmatched junction bases numbered 14, after V lost 3 bases and J lost 4 bases. This CDR3 reads CASSSRARGLLGTEAFF. For the CDR3, the DNA is TGTGCCAGCAGCTCAAGGGCCAGGGGGCTTTTGGGCACTGAAGCTTTCTTT.

The chain recombines TRBV10-3 with TRBJ1-2, with TRBD1 matching over 7 bases. In germline, CDR1 is ENHRY, CDR2 SYGVKD. The CDR3 runs to 13 residues. J was trimmed by 4 bases and V by 8 bases; bases with no gene match: 7. CDR3 DNA: TGTGCCATCTTACAGGGGAGTCCCTATGGCTACACCTTC. It codes for CAILQGSPYGYTF.

This chain joins TRBV9 and TRBJ2-7; 10 bases are shared with TRBD1. CDR1 is SGDLS, CDR2 YYNGEE, per germline. This CDR3 is built from 14 residues. The junction had 2 bases not matched to a gene; V was cut back by 0 bases and J by 5 bases. The CDR3 coding sequence is TGTGCCAGCAGCGTAGAAGGGACAGGGGACGAGCAGTACTTC. Protein sequence: CASSVEGTGDEQYF.

The chain couples TRBV5-5 to TRBJ2-2; 7 bases map to TRBD1. Looked up from germline, CDR1 is SGHKS and CDR2 is YYEKEE (reference sequence). The CDR3 runs 15 residues. The junction had 9 bases not matched to a gene; V was cut back by 5 bases and J by 5 bases. The CDR3 sequence is CASRPQGVTTGELFF. The CDR3, as DNA: TGTGCCAGCAGACCGCAGGGGGTTACGACCGGGGAGCTGTTTTTT.

CDR3 nucleotides: TGCGCCACCAAGCGGGGCTCGGGACAGGCATCGAACACTGAAGCTTTCTTT. It encodes CATKRGSGQASNTEAFF. The chain carries TRBV5-1 and TRBJ1-1, with 8 positions matching TRBD1. CDR1 is SGHRS, CDR2 YFSETQ, per germline. This CDR3 region has 17 residues. V dropped 9 bases and J dropped 1; count of bases not matched to a gene: 17.

The J gene is TRBJ1-2, the V gene TRBV6-5; D is unclear. CDR1 MNHEY and CDR2 SVGAGI come from the germline V gene. V was clipped by 0 bases and J by 8 bases, with 16 bases between them. This CDR3 region has 15 residues. CDR3 protein: CASSYSENSSGGYTF. The CDR3 DNA reads TGTGCCAGCAGTTACTCTGAGAATTCCTCCGGGGGCTACACCTTC.

This chain joins TRBV7-8 and TRBJ2-1, with TRBD2 matching over 12 bases. J gave up 0 bases and V 4 bases, and 16 bases lay outside the gene matches. The CDR3 sequence is 21 residues long. The germline V gene has CDR1 SGHVS and CDR2 FQNEAQ. The DNA for the CDR3 is TGTGCCAGCAGCTCGACCTCCGGGACTAGCGGGTTTGGGAGCTCCTACAATGAGCAGTTCTTC. Amino acid sequence: CASSSTSGTSGFGSSYNEQFF. The complete variable domain, with remaining parts taken from reference TRBV7-8 and TRBJ2-1, reads GAGVSQSPRYKVAKRGQDVALRCDPISGHVSLFWYQQALGQGPEFLTYFQNEAQLDKSGLPSDRFFAERPEGSVSTLKIQRTQQEDSAVYLCASSSTSGTSGFGSSYNEQFFGPGTRLTVL.

The rearrangement uses TRBV9 and TRBJ1-3; perhaps TRBD1 as D (5 bases). The CDR3 is 15 amino acids. CDR1 and CDR2 from the germline V gene are SGDLS and YYNGEE. Trimming pared 3 bases from V and 0 bases from J, leaving 10 bases between. The CDR3 DNA reads as TGTGCCAGCAGCGGGAGACAGATCTCTGGAAACACCATATATTTT. Translation gives CASSGRQISGNTIYF.

The chain is built from TRBV19 and TRBJ1-2, with TRBD1 identical over 7 bases. The CDR3 runs to 14 residues. The trim removed 5 bases at V and 2 bases at J, leaving 5 bases unmatched. Germline CDR1 reads LNHDA; CDR2 reads SQIVND (reference sequence). DNA of the CDR3: TGTGCCAGTAGTGGGGAACAGGGGAACTATGGCTACACCTTC. Protein: CASSGEQGNYGYTF.

The J gene is TRBJ2-7, the V gene TRBV9, with 14 bases that match TRBD2. V lost 3 bases to trimming and J lost 6 bases; unmatched junction nucleotides: 5. Per the germline V gene, CDR1 is SGDLS and CDR2 is YYNGEE. This CDR3 has 15 amino acids. CDR3 coding DNA: TGTGCCAGCAGCGCGACGGGACTAGCGGGAGCCGAGCAGTACTTC. Translating gives CASSATGLAGAEQYF. The full variable domain, completed using reference TRBV9 and TRBJ2-7, is DSGVTQTPKHLITATGQRVTLRCSPRSGDLSVYWYQQSLDQGLQFLIQYYNGEERAKGNILERFSAQQFPDLHSELNLSSLELGDSALYFCASSATGLAGAEQYFGPGTRLTVT.

The chain couples TRBV6-5 to TRBJ1-4; D gene ambiguous. This CDR3 has 14 residues. Germline V lookup: CDR1 MNHEY, CDR2 SVGAGI. V lost 2 bases and J 7 bases, leaving 11 bases between the germline ends. This CDR3 reads CASSYNRGGEKLFF. The CDR3 region has the DNA TGTGCCAGCAGTTACAACCGGGGTGGTGAAAAACTGTTTTTT.

The chain joins TRBV29-1 to TRBJ2-7; 7 positions match TRBD2. V dropped 1 base and J dropped 0; count of bases not matched to a gene: 3. Germline CDR1 SQVTM, CDR2 ANQGSEA. CDR3 size: 14 residues. In DNA form, the CDR3 reads TGCAGCGTTGAAGGGGAGGGTAGCTCCTACGAGCAGTACTTC. Translating it yields CSVEGEGSSYEQYF.

In the case of this clone: This could be a read error, since a much larger clone is one nucleotide away. This chain uses TRBV5-4 with TRBJ1-3; D might be TRBD1 (6 bases). The CDR3 has 14 residues. Trimming removed 4 bases at V and 0 bases at J, with 8 bases between. Germline values: CDR1 SGHNT, CDR2 YYREEE (reference sequence). CDR3 coding DNA: TGTGCCAGCAGCCAGGACAGCTCTGGAAACACCATATATTTT. The encoded protein is CASSQDSSGNTIYF.

The chain has TRBV6-5 and TRBJ1-2; D is ambiguous. Germline CDR1 is MNHEY and CDR2 is SVGAGI. Trimming left V 6 bases short and J 4 bases short, with 15 bases between. The CDR3 is 14 amino acids. CDR3 in amino acids: CASSPPQTSYGYTF. The CDR3, as DNA: TGTGCCAGCAGCCCCCCGCAGACTTCCTATGGCTACACCTTC.

The chain is built from TRBV2 and TRBJ2-7, with 8 nucleotides matching TRBD1. Germline CDR1 and CDR2: SNHLY and FYNNEI. The CDR3 spans 15 residues. The V and J ends lost 8 bases and 2 bases, in that order; junction bases with no gene match: 11. The CDR3 here is CASRATGESTYEQYF. The CDR3 DNA follows: TGTGCCAGCCGTGCGACAGGGGAATCTACCTACGAGCAGTACTTC. The variable domain in full, with the rest retrieved from reference TRBV2 and TRBJ2-7, is EPEVTQTPSHQVTQMGQEVILRCVPISNHLYFYWYRQILGQKVEFLVSFYNNEISEKSEIFDDQFSVERPDGSNFTLKIRSTKLEDSAMYFCASRATGESTYEQYFGPGTRLTVT.